Given below is one TCR beta chain in context. Its target is not known. Trimming removed 4 bases at V and 6 bases at J, with 22 bases between. CDR3 length: 16 residues. Germline V CDR1 and CDR2: SGHDT, YYEEEE. The data belong to a study of cytomegalovirus exposure and HLA in healthy donors. Whole-study findings and limits: There was a cluster of highly shared sequence variants that was likely a sequencing artifact. Sequencing depth roughly uniform across donors was assumed in presence/absence analyses.

The PCR made use of 60 Vbeta and 13 Jbeta primers. Measured with immunoSEQ multiplex PCR; TCRdb has only the in-frame clones, and not every one. The sample yields about 160,000 clones, 82% seen once. The sequencing input was PBMCs. The genes are TRBV5-6 and TRBJ1-1; perhaps TRBD1 as D (6 bases). The receptor was derived from a girl under 18 in good health and CMV-seropositive. The CDR3 DNA reads as TGTGCCAGCAGCCCCCGTTACCACAGGGAGTCCCCTGAAGCTTTCTTT. Translation gives CASSPRYHRESPEAFF.